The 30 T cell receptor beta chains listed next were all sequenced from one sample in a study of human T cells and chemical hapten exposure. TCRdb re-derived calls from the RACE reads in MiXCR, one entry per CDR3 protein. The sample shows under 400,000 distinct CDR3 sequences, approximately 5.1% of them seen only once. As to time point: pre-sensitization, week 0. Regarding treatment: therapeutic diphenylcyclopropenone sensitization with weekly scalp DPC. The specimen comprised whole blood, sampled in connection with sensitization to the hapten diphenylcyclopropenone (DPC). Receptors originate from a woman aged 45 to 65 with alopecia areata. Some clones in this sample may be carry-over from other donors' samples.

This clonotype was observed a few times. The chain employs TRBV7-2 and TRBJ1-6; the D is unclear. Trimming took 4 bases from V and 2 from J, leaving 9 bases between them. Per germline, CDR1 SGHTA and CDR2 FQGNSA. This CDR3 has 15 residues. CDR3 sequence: CASSSMATYNSPLHF. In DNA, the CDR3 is TGTGCCAGCAGCTCGATGGCCACCTATAATTCACCCCTCCACTTT.

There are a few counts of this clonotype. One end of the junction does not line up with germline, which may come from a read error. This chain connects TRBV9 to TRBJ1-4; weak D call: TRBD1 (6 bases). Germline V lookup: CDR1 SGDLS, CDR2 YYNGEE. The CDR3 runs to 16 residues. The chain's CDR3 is CASSVDTQGTKEKLFF. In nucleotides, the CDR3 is TGTGCCAGCAGCGTAGACACTCAGGGGACTAAGGAAAAACTGTTTTTT.

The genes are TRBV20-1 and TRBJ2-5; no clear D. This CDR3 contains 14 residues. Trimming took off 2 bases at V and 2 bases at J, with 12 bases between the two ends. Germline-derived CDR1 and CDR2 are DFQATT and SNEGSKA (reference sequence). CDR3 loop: CSARNPGLQETQYF. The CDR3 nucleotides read TGCAGTGCTAGAAACCCGGGTCTTCAAGAGACCCAGTACTTC.

CDR3 nucleotide sequence: TGTGCCAGCAGTTTATCGTCCGCGGGACAGGCCTCCTACGAGCAGTACTTC. Protein sequence: CASSLSSAGQASYEQYF. This sequence joins TRBV27 and TRBJ2-7, with 8 nucleotides matching TRBD1. The V segment lost 0 bases and the J segment 0 bases; nucleotides outside the gene matches: 7. This CDR3 comprises 17 residues. Germline V lookup: CDR1 MNHEY, CDR2 SMNVEV (reference sequence).

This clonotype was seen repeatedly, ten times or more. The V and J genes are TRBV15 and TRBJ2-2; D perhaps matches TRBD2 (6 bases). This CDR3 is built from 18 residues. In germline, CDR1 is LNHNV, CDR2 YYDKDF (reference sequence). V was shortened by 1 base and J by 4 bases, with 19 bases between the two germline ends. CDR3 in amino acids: CATSRVPAGQGITGELFF. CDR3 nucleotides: TGTGCCACCAGCAGAGTCCCGGCGGGGCAGGGAATCACCGGGGAGCTGTTTTTT. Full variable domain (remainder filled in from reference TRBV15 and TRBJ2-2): DAMVIQNPRYQVTQFGKPVTLSCSQTLNHNVMYWYQQKSSQAPKLLFHYYDKDFNNEADTPDNFQSRRPNTSFCFLDIRSPGLGDTAMYLCATSRVPAGQGITGELFFGEGSRLTVL.

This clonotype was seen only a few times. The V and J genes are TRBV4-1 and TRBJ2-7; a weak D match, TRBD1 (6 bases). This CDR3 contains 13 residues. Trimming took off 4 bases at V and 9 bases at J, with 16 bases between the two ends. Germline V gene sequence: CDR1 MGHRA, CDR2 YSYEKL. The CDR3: CASSPQQGRGQYF. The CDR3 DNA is TGCGCCAGCAGCCCCCAACAGGGTCGAGGGCAGTACTTC.

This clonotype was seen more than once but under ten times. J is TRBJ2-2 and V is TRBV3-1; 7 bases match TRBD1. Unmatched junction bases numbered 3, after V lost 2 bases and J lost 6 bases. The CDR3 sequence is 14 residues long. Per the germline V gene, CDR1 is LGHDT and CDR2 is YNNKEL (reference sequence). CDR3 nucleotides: TGTGCCAGCAGCCAAAACAGGGGAGCCGGGGAGCTGTTTTTT. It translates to CASSQNRGAGELFF.

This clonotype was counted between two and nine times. CDR3 region: CSASPRSSYNEQFF. The DNA for the CDR3 is TGCAGCGCCTCTCCGCGGAGCTCCTACAATGAGCAGTTCTTC. This rearrangement joins TRBV29-1 to TRBJ2-1; D not resolved. The CDR3 contains 14 residues. Looked up from germline, CDR1 is SQVTM and CDR2 is ANQGSEA. Trimming cost V 7 bases and J 0 bases, with 13 bases left between them.

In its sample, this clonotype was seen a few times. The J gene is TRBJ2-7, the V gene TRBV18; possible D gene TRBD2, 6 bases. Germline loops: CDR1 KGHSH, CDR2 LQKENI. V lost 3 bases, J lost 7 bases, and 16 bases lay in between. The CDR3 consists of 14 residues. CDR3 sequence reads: CASSPSRSGGEQYF. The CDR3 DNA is TGTGCCAGCTCACCGTCCAGGTCCGGAGGGGAGCAGTACTTC.

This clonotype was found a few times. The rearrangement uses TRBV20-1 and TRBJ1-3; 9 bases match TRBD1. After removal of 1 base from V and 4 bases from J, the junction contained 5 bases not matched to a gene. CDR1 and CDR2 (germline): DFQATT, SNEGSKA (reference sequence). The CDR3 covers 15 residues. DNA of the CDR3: TGCAGTGCTAGAGCCCTACAGGGGGCAGGAAACACCATATATTTT. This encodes CSARALQGAGNTIYF.

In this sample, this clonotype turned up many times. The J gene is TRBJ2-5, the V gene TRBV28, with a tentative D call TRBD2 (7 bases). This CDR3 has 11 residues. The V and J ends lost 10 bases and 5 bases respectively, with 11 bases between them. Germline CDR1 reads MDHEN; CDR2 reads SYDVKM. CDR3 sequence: CATKGGETQYF. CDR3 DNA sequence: TGTGCCACCAAGGGGGGGGAGACCCAGTACTTC. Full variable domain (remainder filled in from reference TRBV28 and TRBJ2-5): DVKVTQSSRYLVKRTGEKVFLECVQDMDHENMFWYRQDPGLGLRLIYFSYDVKMKEKGDIPEGYSVSREKKERFSLILESASTNQTSMYLCATKGGETQYFGPGTRLLVL.

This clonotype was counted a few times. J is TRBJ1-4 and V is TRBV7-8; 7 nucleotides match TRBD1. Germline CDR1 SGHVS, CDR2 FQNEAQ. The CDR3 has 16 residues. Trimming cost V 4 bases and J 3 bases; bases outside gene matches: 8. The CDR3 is CASSSAPRGANEKLFF. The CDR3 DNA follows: TGTGCCAGCAGCTCCGCCCCCAGGGGGGCTAATGAAAAACTGTTTTTT.

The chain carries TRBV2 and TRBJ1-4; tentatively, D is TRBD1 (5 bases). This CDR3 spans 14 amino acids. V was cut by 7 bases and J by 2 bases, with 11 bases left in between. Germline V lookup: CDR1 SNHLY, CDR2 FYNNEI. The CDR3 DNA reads TGTGCCAGCAAGCCGGGACCGACTAATGAAAAACTGTTTTTT. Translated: CASKPGPTNEKLFF.

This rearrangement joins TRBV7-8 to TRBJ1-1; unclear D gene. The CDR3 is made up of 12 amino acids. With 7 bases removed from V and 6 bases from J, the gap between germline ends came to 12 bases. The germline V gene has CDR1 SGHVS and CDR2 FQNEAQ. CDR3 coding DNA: TGTGCCAGCACCCACCTTCTGGCTGAAGCTTTCTTT. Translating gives CASTHLLAEAFF.

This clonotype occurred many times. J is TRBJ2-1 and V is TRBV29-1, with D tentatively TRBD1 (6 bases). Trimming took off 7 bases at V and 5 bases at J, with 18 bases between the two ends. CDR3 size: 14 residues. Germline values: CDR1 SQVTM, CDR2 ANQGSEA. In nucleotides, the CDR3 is TGCAGCGCGGCAGGGGTCCTACCCGACAATGAGCAGTTCTTC. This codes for CSAAGVLPDNEQFF.

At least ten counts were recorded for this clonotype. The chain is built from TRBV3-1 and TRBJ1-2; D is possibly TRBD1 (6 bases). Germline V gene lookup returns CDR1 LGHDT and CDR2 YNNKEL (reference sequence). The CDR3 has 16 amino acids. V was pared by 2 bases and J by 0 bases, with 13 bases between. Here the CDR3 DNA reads TGTGCCAGCAGCCAAACAAACAGGGCAGCTAACTATGGCTACACCTTC. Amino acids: CASSQTNRAANYGYTF.

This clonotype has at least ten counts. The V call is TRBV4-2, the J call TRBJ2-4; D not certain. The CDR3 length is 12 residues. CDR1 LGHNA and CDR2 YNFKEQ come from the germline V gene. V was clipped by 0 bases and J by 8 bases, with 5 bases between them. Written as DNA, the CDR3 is TGTGCCAGCAGCCAAGACTTGTACATTCAGTACTTC. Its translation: CASSQDLYIQYF.

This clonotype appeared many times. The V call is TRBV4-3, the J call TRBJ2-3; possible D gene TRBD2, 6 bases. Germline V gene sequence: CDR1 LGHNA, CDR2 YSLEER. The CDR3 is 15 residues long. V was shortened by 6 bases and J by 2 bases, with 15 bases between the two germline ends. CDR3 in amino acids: CASSIAGTITDTQYF. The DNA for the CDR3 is TGCGCCAGCAGTATCGCGGGGACCATCACAGATACGCAGTATTTT.

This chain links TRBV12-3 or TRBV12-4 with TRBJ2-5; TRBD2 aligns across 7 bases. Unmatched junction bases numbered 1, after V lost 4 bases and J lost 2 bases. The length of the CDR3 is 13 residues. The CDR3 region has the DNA TGTGCCAGCAGTTGGGACTATCAAGAGACCCAGTACTTC. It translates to CASSWDYQETQYF.

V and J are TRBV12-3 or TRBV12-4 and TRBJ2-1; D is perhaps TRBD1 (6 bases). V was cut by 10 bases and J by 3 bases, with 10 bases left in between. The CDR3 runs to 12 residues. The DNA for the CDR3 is TGTGCCATCCAACAGGGCTACAATGAGCAGTTCTTC. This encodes CAIQQGYNEQFF.

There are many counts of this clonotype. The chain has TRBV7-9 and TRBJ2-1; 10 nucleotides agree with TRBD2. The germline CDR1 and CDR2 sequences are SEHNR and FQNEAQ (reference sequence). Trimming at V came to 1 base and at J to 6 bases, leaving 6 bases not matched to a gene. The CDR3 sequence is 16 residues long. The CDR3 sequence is CASSLEGAGGRNEQFF. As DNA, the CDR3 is TGTGCCAGCAGCTTAGAAGGAGCGGGGGGGCGCAATGAGCAGTTCTTC.

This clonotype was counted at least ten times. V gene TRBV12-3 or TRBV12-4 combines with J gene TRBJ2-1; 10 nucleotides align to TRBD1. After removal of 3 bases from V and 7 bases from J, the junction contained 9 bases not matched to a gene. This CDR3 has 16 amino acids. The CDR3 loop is CASSLYGTGEGNEQFF. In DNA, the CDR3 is TGTGCCAGCAGTTTGTACGGGACAGGGGAGGGGAATGAGCAGTTCTTC.

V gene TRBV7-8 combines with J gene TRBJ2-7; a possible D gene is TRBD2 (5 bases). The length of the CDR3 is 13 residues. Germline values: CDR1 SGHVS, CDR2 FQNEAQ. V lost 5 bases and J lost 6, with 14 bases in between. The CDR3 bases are TGTGCCAGCAGCCCCCGTGCCCGGGGCGAGCAGTACTTC. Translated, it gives CASSPRARGEQYF.

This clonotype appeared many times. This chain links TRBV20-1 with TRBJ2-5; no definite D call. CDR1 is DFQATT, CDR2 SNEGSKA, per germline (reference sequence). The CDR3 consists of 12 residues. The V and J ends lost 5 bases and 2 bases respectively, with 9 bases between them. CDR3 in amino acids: CSALDPQETQYF. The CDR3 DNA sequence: TGCAGTGCTCTGGACCCTCAAGAGACCCAGTACTTC.

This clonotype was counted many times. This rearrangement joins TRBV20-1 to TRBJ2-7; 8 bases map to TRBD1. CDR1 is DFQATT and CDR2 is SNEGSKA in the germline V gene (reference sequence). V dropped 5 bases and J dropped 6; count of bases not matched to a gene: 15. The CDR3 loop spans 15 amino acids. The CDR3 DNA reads TGCAGTGCTGGCCATAGCGGACAGGGAGGCCCCGAGCAGTACTTC. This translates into CSAGHSGQGGPEQYF.

CDR3 protein: CASIPPRGQEYEQYF. The DNA for the CDR3 is TGTGCCAGCATCCCCCCGAGGGGACAGGAGTACGAGCAGTACTTC. The J gene is TRBJ2-7, the V gene TRBV2; 8 bases fit TRBD1. This CDR3 spans 15 amino acids. Germline CDR1 and CDR2: SNHLY and FYNNEI. V lost 7 bases, J lost 4 bases, and 12 bases stayed unmatched.

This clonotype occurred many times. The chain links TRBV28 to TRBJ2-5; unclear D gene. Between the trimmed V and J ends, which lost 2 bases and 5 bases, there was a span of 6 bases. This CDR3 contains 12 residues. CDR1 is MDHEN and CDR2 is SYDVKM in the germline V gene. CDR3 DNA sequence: TGTGCCAGCAGTTTACAGGAGGAGACCCAGTACTTC. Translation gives CASSLQEETQYF.

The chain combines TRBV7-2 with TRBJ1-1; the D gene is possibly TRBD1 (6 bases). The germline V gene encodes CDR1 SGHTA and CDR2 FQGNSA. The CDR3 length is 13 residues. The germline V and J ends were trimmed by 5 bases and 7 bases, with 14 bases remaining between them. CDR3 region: CASSHRPDSEAFF. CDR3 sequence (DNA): TGTGCCAGCAGCCACCGGCCGGACAGTGAAGCTTTCTTT. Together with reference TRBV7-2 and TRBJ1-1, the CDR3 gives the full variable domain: GAGVSQSPSNKVTEKGKDVELRCDPISGHTALYWYRQSLGQGLEFLIYFQGNSAPDKSGLPSDRFSAERTGGSVSTLTIQRTQQEDSAVYLCASSHRPDSEAFFGQGTRLTVV.

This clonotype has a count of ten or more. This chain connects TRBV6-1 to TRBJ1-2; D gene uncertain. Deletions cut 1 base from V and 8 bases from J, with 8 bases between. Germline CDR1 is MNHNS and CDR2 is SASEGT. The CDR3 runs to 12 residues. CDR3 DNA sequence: TGTGCCAGCAGTGAAGACAACGTCGGCTACACCTTC. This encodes CASSEDNVGYTF.

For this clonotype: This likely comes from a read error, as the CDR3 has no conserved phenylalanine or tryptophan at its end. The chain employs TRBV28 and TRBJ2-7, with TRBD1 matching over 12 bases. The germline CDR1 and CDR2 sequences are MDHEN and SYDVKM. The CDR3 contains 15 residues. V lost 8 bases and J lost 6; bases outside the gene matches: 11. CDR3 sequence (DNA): TGTGCCAGCCTTGCCTCCGGGACAGGGGGCGGCGAGCAGTACCTC. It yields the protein CASLASGTGGGEQYL.